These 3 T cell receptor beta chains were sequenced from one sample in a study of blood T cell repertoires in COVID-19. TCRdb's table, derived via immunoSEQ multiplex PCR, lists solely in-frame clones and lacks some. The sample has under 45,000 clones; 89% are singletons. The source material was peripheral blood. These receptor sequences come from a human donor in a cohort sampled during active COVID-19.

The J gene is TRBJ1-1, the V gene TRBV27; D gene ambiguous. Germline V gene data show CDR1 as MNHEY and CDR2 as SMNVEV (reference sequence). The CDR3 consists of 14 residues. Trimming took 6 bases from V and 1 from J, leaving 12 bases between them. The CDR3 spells CASRRSYSNTEAFF. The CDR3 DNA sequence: TGTGCCAGCAGGAGGAGTTATTCGAACACTGAAGCTTTCTTT.

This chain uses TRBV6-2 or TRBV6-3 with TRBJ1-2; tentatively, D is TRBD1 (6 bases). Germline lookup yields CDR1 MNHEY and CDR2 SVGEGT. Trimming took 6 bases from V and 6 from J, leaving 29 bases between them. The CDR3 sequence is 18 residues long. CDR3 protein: CASSAPGGAPYPEHGYTF. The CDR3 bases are TGTGCCAGCAGCGCCCCCGGGGGGGCCCCTTATCCCGAGCATGGCTACACCTTC.

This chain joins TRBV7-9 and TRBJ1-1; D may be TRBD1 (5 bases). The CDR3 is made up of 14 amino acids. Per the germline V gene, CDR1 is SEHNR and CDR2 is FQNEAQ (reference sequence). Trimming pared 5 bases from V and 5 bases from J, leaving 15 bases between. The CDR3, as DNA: TGTGCCAGCAGCCCACAAATGGGGGGTACTGAAGCTTTCTTT. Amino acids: CASSPQMGGTEAFF.